This T cell receptor beta chain was recovered during a study of blood T cell repertoires in COVID-19. Study background: COVID-19 samples from acute and convalescent phases originated in the United States, Italy and Spain. Sources were T cells, B-cell-depleted T cells, or PBMCs; the material itself was cDNA or gDNA.

Germline trimming cut 6 bases from V and 0 bases from J; bases unmatched to any gene: 8. Germline CDR1 reads WSHSY; CDR2 reads SAAADI. CDR3 length: 17 residues. In the source study's methods: Reference gene primer amplification in the assay estimated nucleated cell counts. Generated by immunoSEQ multiplex PCR, the TCRdb table keeps only in-frame clones and is missing some. V and J calls and clone size are as listed in that table; D and trimming were resolved from the DNA. The table includes tens of thousands of clones, about 88% detected once. V gene TRBV10-2 combines with J gene TRBJ1-6; 7 nucleotides line up with TRBD1. The sequenced material came from peripheral blood. The TCR comes from a man aged 60 to 75 with active COVID-19. The DNA of the CDR3 is TGCGCCAGCAGAGAAAGCCCAGGGGGCTCCTATAATTCACCCCTCCACTTT. It yields the protein CASRESPGGSYNSPLHF.